This T cell receptor beta chain was sequenced for a study of shared clonotypes between healthy human individuals. Only in-frame clones appear in the TCRdb table, and some are missing; sequencing was by immunoSEQ multiplex PCR. The sample gives about 590,000 clones, roughly 96% of which show up once; 0.1% to 0.11% is in the top ten. Regarding this clone: Other DNA sequences in this specimen translate into the identical CDR3.

Naivety among CD8 cells was defined by CD45RO negativity and positive CCR7 selection, thereby excluding terminally differentiated effector memory CD45RA+ cells. The germline V gene has CDR1 MDHEN and CDR2 SYDVKM. V trimming: 3 bases; J trimming: 2 bases; junction bases outside the gene matches: 1. The CDR3 spans 14 residues. The receptor's source is a young woman in good health. Material for sequencing was naive CD8+ T cells sorted from blood. The gene calls are TRBV28 and TRBJ2-1; TRBD2 matches 7 bases. This CDR3 is CASSLAGAYNEQFF. CDR3 nucleotide sequence: TGTGCCAGCAGTTTGGCGGGGGCCTACAATGAGCAGTTCTTC.